The 12 T cell receptor beta chains given below trace back to one sample, sequenced in a study of OX40 agonist ivuxolimab in advanced cancers. Here immunoSEQ multiplex PCR was the method, and the copy in TCRdb shows in-frame clones only, minus some. The table has about 84,000 clones, approximately 84% seen once; the top ten hold less than 3.5%. The starting material was CD4+ or CD8+ T cells sorted from blood, obtained in a trial of the OX40 agonist ivuxolimab. These TCRs come from an adult with an advanced solid tumor such as melanoma, head and neck, liver or kidney cancer.

There are a few counts of this clone. The chain couples TRBV28 to TRBJ1-2; D possibly corresponds to TRBD1 (5 bases). This CDR3 contains 14 residues. Deletions cut 5 bases from V and 1 base from J, with 11 bases between. In germline, CDR1 is MDHEN, CDR2 SYDVKM. The CDR3 here is CASSPDSYNYGYTF. The CDR3 nucleotides read TGTGCCAGCAGTCCCGACAGTTATAACTATGGCTACACCTTC.

The chain combines TRBV7-2 with TRBJ1-1; D possibly corresponds to TRBD1 (5 bases). Between the trimmed V and J ends, which lost 2 bases and 5 bases, there was a span of 12 bases. CDR3 size: 14 residues. Germline V gives CDR1 SGHTA, CDR2 FQGNSA. CDR3 loop: CASSLLQGGTEAFF. In DNA form, the CDR3 reads TGTGCCAGCAGCTTACTTCAGGGCGGGACTGAAGCTTTCTTT. Supplemented by reference TRBV7-2 and TRBJ1-1, the full variable domain reads GAGVSQSPSNKVTEKGKDVELRCDPISGHTALYWYRQSLGQGLEFLIYFQGNSAPDKSGLPSDRFSAERTGGSVSTLTIQRTQQEDSAVYLCASSLLQGGTEAFFGQGTRLTVV.

The V and J genes are TRBV6-4 and TRBJ2-1; 8 bases agree with TRBD2. Germline V gene data show CDR1 as MRHNA and CDR2 as SNTAGT. The CDR3 spans 17 residues. V dropped 7 bases and J dropped 0; count of bases not matched to a gene: 11. The CDR3 coding sequence is TGTGCCAGCAAACTAGCGGATCCCCCTAGCTCCTACAATGAGCAGTTCTTC. Its translation is CASKLADPPSSYNEQFF.

The chain employs TRBV11-1 and TRBJ2-7, with 7 bases that match TRBD2. Germline-derived CDR1 and CDR2 are SGHAT and FQDESV (reference sequence). Trimming at V came to 5 bases and at J to 5 bases, leaving 9 bases not matched to a gene. CDR3 length equals 14 residues. The CDR3: CASSRRVSGDEQYV. The CDR3 bases are TGTGCCAGCAGCAGAAGAGTGAGCGGGGACGAGCAGTACGTC.

The chain is built from TRBV9 and TRBJ2-7; D perhaps matches TRBD2 (6 bases). Germline lookup yields CDR1 SGDLS and CDR2 YYNGEE. The CDR3 spans 14 residues. Trimming took off 1 base at V and 4 bases at J, with 12 bases between the two ends. The CDR3 is CASSVSGSGYEQYF. CDR3 bases: TGTGCCAGCAGCGTATCCGGGAGTGGTTACGAGCAGTACTTC.

The rearrangement uses TRBV5-1 and TRBJ2-3, with D perhaps TRBD1 or TRBD2 (5 bases each). The germline V gene has CDR1 SGHRS and CDR2 YFSETQ. The CDR3 contains 15 residues. The ends were cut back, 1 base at V and 1 base at J, with 10 bases in the middle. This CDR3 reads CASSLSGDRTDTQYF. CDR3 DNA sequence: TGCGCCAGCAGCTTGTCCGGGGACCGCACAGATACGCAGTATTTT.

This chain uses TRBV27 with TRBJ1-4; D may be TRBD1 (5 bases). V lost 6 bases, J lost 3 bases, and 14 bases lay in between. The CDR3 contains 15 residues. Germline V gives CDR1 MNHEY, CDR2 SMNVEV (reference sequence). DNA for the CDR3: TGTGCCAGCAGGCAGGGTAATTCTGCTAATGAAAAACTGTTTTTT. As protein: CASRQGNSANEKLFF.

The chain couples TRBV28 to TRBJ1-5; 8 bases map to TRBD1. CDR1 is MDHEN, CDR2 SYDVKM, per germline. The CDR3 covers 16 residues. V trimming: 3 bases; J trimming: 1 base; junction bases outside the gene matches: 5. CDR3 sequence: CASSLDRAMSNQPQHF. The CDR3 region has the DNA TGTGCCAGCAGTTTGGACAGGGCTATGAGCAATCAGCCCCAGCATTTT.

V is TRBV14 and J is TRBJ1-4; D unresolved. Per germline, CDR1 SGHDN and CDR2 FVKESK. The CDR3 has 15 amino acids. V lost 1 base and J 8 bases, leaving 14 bases between the germline ends. DNA for the CDR3: TGTGCCAGCAGCCAAGGGGCGTATATGGGGGAAAAACTGTTTTTT. It is translated as CASSQGAYMGEKLFF.

This chain joins TRBV7-2 and TRBJ1-2; 8 bases map to TRBD1. CDR1 is SGHTA, CDR2 FQGNSA, per germline. This CDR3 contains 14 residues. Trimming removed 5 bases from V and 4 bases from J; junction bases left unmatched: 6. CDR3 residues: CASSDGQGGYGYTF. The DNA of the CDR3 is TGTGCCAGCAGCGACGGACAGGGTGGCTATGGCTACACCTTC.

This chain links TRBV9 with TRBJ2-6; D may be TRBD1 (5 bases). Between the trimmed V and J ends, which lost 0 bases and 3 bases, there was a span of 7 bases. The germline V gene has CDR1 SGDLS and CDR2 YYNGEE. CDR3 length equals 15 residues. The DNA of the CDR3 is TGTGCCAGCAGCGTAGCTAGGGGTGGGGCCAACGTCCTGACTTTC. This encodes CASSVARGGANVLTF.

The CDR3: CASSRSTDTQYF. In nucleotides, the CDR3 is TGTGCCAGCAGCCGAAGCACAGATACGCAGTATTTT. The chain joins TRBV11-2 to TRBJ2-3; D gene unclear. The CDR3 is made up of 12 amino acids. Germline values: CDR1 SGHAT, CDR2 FQNNGV. V shed 5 bases and J shed 0 bases, with 3 bases lying between them.